Shown below are 14 T cell receptor beta chains from a single sample sequenced in a study of shared clonotypes between healthy human individuals. Data came from immunoSEQ multiplex PCR; TCRdb stores just in-frame clones and leaves some out. The profile shows more than 900,000 clones, around 78% of them singletons. Material for sequencing was memory CD4+ T cells from PBMCs. The sample's subset: CD45RA-negative fraction. Receptor source: a man between 18 and 35 years old in good health. Some clones in this sample may be carry-over from other donors' samples.

The chain has TRBV7-2 and TRBJ2-4; TRBD1 aligns across 8 bases. The CDR3 is 14 residues long. The germline gives CDR1 SGHTA, CDR2 FQGNSA. V lost 0 bases to trimming and J lost 7 bases; unmatched junction nucleotides: 2. CDR3: CASSLARQGNIQYF. Here the CDR3 DNA reads TGTGCCAGCAGCTTAGCGCGACAGGGGAACATTCAGTACTTC.

This clone was found once. The V call is TRBV5-1, the J call TRBJ2-3; D is uncertain. The V end lost 0 bases, the J end lost 5 bases, and 19 bases lay between the germline ends. The germline CDR1 and CDR2 sequences are SGHRS and YFSETQ. The CDR3 has 17 amino acids. CDR3 sequence: CASSLGVPPSNIDTQYF. The CDR3, as DNA: TGCGCCAGCAGCTTGGGTGTGCCACCAAGTAATATAGATACGCAGTATTTT.

The chain is built from TRBV28 and TRBJ1-2; D might be TRBD1 (6 bases). The V and J ends lost 3 bases and 8 bases respectively, with 19 bases between them. Looked up from germline, CDR1 is MDHEN and CDR2 is SYDVKM. The CDR3 has 15 amino acids. CDR3 DNA sequence: TGTGCCAGCAGTTTGTCGACAGGAGGTCGTCGCGGCTACACCTTC. This gives the protein CASSLSTGGRRGYTF.

V gene TRBV5-4 combines with J gene TRBJ1-4, with 9 positions matching TRBD1. Unmatched junction bases numbered 9, after V lost 4 bases and J lost 5 bases. The CDR3 totals 16 residues. Germline assignment: CDR1 SGHNT and CDR2 YYREEE (reference sequence). The CDR3 region is CASSPRPGTGNEKLFF. DNA for the CDR3: TGTGCCAGCAGCCCCCGACCGGGGACAGGGAATGAAAAACTGTTTTTT.

V is TRBV4-2 and J is TRBJ2-3; possible D gene TRBD1, 6 bases. V lost 4 bases and J 7 bases, leaving 18 bases between the germline ends. Looked up from germline, CDR1 is LGHNA and CDR2 is YNFKEQ. The CDR3 extends over 15 amino acids. CDR3 amino acids: CASSRNRDKRNTQYF. The CDR3 coding sequence is TGTGCCAGCAGCCGAAATCGGGACAAGAGGAATACGCAGTATTTT.

This clone was seen only a few times. The chain couples TRBV28 to TRBJ1-1, with a tentative D call TRBD1 (5 bases). There are 13 residues in the CDR3. V was clipped by 5 bases and J by 0 bases, with 7 bases between them. The germline V gene has CDR1 MDHEN and CDR2 SYDVKM. The CDR3 region is CASSNRLNTEAFF. In DNA form, the CDR3 reads TGTGCCAGCAGTAACAGGCTGAACACTGAAGCTTTCTTT.

This chain joins TRBV28 and TRBJ1-5, with D perhaps TRBD1 (6 bases). CDR1 MDHEN and CDR2 SYDVKM come from the germline V gene. V lost 3 bases to trimming and J lost 4 bases, with 13 bases between them. The CDR3 runs 15 residues. Written as DNA, the CDR3 is TGTGCCAGCAGTTTGACGACAGGTTTAAATCAGCCCCAGCATTTT. This gives the protein CASSLTTGLNQPQHF. Based on the CDR3 plus reference TRBV28 and TRBJ1-5, the full variable domain is DVKVTQSSRYLVKRTGEKVFLECVQDMDHENMFWYRQDPGLGLRLIYFSYDVKMKEKGDIPEGYSVSREKKERFSLILESASTNQTSMYLCASSLTTGLNQPQHFGDGTRLSIL.

The J gene is TRBJ2-1, the V gene TRBV5-8; no definite D call. Germline V CDR1 and CDR2: SGHTS, YDEGEE. The CDR3 extends over 13 amino acids. V gave up 5 bases and J gave up 8 bases, with 14 bases separating them. The CDR3 sequence is CASSVVAVHEQFF. CDR3 DNA: TGTGCCAGCAGTGTGGTAGCCGTGCATGAGCAGTTCTTC. Complete variable domain (other parts from reference TRBV5-8 and TRBJ2-1): EAGVTQSPTHLIKTRGQQATLRCSPISGHTSVYWYQQALGLGLQFLLWYDEGEERNRGNFPPRFSGRQFPNYSSELNVNALELEDSALYLCASSVVAVHEQFFGPGTRLTVL.

The chain is built from TRBV7-9 and TRBJ1-3; D not resolved. Germline V gene lookup returns CDR1 SEHNR and CDR2 FQNEAQ (reference sequence). Trimming left V 2 bases short and J 7 bases short, with 6 bases between. The CDR3 has 12 residues. In DNA, the CDR3 is TGTGCCAGCAGCTTATTTGGCAACACCATATATTTT. As protein: CASSLFGNTIYF.

This clone has a handful of counts. The genes are TRBV9 and TRBJ2-2; no clear D. Trimming removed 6 bases at V and 1 base at J, with 10 bases between. Germline V CDR1 and CDR2: SGDLS, YYNGEE. CDR3 size: 14 residues. The CDR3 nucleotides are TGTGCCAGCACCGTCGGCTGGAACACCGGGGAGCTGTTTTTT. It is translated as CASTVGWNTGELFF.

This clone was seen repeatedly, ten times or more. This sequence joins TRBV10-3 and TRBJ1-1; 8 bases map to TRBD1. The germline V gene encodes CDR1 ENHRY and CDR2 SYGVKD. The CDR3 runs to 13 residues. Unmatched junction bases numbered 8, after V lost 9 bases and J lost 5 bases. The CDR3 is CAIRETGETEAFF. CDR3 bases: TGTGCCATTCGAGAGACAGGGGAGACTGAAGCTTTCTTT.

This clone has only one observation. This chain links TRBV18 with TRBJ2-1; a weak D match, TRBD2 (5 bases). The V end lost 6 bases, the J end lost 7 bases, and 13 bases lay between the germline ends. CDR1 is KGHSH, CDR2 LQKENI, per germline. This CDR3 is built from 13 residues. CDR3 in DNA: TGTGCCAGCTCCCTACTCCCGGGGAATGAGCAGTTCTTC. This sequence encodes CASSLLPGNEQFF.

This chain uses TRBV19 with TRBJ1-5, with D perhaps matching TRBD1 (6 bases). Germline CDR1 LNHDA, CDR2 SQIVND (reference sequence). V was pared by 4 bases and J by 1 base, with 8 bases between. The CDR3 length is 14 residues. The CDR3 region has the DNA TGTGCCAGTAGTACCGGACAGAGCAATCAGCCCCAGCATTTT. Amino acid sequence: CASSTGQSNQPQHF.

The J gene is TRBJ1-5, the V gene TRBV5-1, with no clear D. The germline V gene encodes CDR1 SGHRS and CDR2 YFSETQ. V lost 1 base to trimming and J lost 6 bases, with 11 bases between them. The CDR3 length is 14 residues. The CDR3 DNA reads as TGCGCCAGCAGCTTGACGATGGAGGGTCAGCCCCAGCATTTT. Translation: CASSLTMEGQPQHF.